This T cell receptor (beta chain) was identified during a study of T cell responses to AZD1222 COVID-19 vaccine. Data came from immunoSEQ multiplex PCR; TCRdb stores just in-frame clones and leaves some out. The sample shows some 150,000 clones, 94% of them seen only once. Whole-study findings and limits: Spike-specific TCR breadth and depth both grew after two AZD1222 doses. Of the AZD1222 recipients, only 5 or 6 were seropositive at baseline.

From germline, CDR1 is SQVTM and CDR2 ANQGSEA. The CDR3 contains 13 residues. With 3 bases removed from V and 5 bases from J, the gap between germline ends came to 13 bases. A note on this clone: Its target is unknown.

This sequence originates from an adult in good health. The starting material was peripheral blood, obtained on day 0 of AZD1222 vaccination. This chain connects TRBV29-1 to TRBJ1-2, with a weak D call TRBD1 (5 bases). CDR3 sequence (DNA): TGCAGCGTTGACGCTTGGGACGGGTATGGCTACACCTTC. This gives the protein CSVDAWDGYGYTF. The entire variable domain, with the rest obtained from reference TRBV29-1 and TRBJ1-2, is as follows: SAVISQKPSRDICQRGTSLTIQCQVDSQVTMMFWYRQQPGQSLTLIATANQGSEATYESGFVIDKFPISRPNLTFSTLTVSNMSPEDSSIYLCSVDAWDGYGYTFGSGTRLTVV.